Sequencing of this T cell receptor beta chain was carried out in a study of cytomegalovirus exposure and HLA in healthy donors. The PCR made use of 60 Vbeta and 13 Jbeta primers. TCRdb's copy holds only in-frame clones and misses some; the assay was immunoSEQ multiplex PCR. The table has approximately 170,000 clones, approximately 84% seen once; the top ten hold around 4.1%. Study observations and caveats: Specific recognition of CMV antigens was confirmed in vitro for three chains (all CMV-associated). There were some public TCRs occurring in many donors, but most TCR sequences were rare. For presence/absence analyses, sequencing depth was assumed to be roughly uniform across donors.

Concerning this clone itself: Its antigen remains unknown.

Germline trimming cut 4 bases from V and 7 bases from J; bases unmatched to any gene: 8. The CDR3 is 16 residues long. The V gene's germline CDR1 is LNHNV and CDR2 YYDKDF (reference sequence). The chain employs TRBV15 and TRBJ2-1, with 12 bases aligning to TRBD2. The sample consisted of PBMCs. The sequence came from a woman between 45 and 60 years old in good health and CMV-seropositive. CDR3 loop: CATSTRLAGAGNEQFF. The DNA of the CDR3 is TGTGCCACCAGCACCCGACTAGCGGGAGCTGGGAATGAGCAGTTCTTC.